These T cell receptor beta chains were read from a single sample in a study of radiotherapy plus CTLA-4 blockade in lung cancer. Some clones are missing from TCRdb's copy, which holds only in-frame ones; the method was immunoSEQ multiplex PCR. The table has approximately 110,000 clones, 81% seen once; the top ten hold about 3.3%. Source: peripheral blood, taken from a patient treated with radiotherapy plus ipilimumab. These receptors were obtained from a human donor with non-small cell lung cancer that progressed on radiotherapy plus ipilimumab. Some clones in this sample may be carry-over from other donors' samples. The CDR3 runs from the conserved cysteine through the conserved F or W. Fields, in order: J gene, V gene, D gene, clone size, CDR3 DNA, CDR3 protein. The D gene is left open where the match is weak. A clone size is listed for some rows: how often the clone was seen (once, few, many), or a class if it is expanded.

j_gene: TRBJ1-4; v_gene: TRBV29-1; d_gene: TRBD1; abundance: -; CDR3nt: TGCAGCGTTGAGGAGGGGGCGGGTGAAAAACTGTTTTTT; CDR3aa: CSVEEGAGEKLFF
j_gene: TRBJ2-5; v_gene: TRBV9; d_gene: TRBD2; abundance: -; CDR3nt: TGTGCCAGCAGCGTAGCCCCACGGGGGGGGAGTGAGACCCAGTACTTC; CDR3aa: CASSVAPRGGSETQYF
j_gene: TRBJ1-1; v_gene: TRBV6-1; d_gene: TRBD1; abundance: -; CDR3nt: TGTGCCAGCAAGCCAACAGGGGGCGGTGAAGCTTTCTTT; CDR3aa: CASKPTGGGEAFF
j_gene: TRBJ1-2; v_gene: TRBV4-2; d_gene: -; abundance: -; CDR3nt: TGTGCCAGCAGCCAAGCCCAAGCCAATCGGGACAAAGGCTACACCTTC; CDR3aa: CASSQAQANRDKGYTF
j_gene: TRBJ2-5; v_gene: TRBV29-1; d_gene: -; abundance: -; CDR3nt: TGCAGCGCCGTAAAGCGGGTTCCTCGGGAGACCCAGTACTTC; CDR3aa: CSAVKRVPRETQYF
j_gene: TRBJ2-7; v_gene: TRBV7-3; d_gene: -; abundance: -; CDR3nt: TGTGCCAGCAGCTCAGGAAGGTACTCCTACGAGCAGTACTTC; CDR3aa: CASSSGRYSYEQYF
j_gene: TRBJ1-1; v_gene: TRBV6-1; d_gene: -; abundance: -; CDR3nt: TGTGCCAGCAGTGAAGGAGGCCTCTTTGAAGCTTTCTTT; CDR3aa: CASSEGGLFEAFF
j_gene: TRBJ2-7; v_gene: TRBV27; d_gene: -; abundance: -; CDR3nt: TGTGCCAGCAGGGCCACAGGGCTTTACGAGCAGTACTTC; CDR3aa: CASRATGLYEQYF
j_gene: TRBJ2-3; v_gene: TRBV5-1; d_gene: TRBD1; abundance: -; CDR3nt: TGCGCCAGCAGCCACGGACAGGGGGCTATTGATGGGGATACGCAGTATTTT; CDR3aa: CASSHGQGAIDGDTQYF
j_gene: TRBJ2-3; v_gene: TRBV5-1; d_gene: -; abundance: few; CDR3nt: TGCGCCAGCAGTCAACTAGGGCGCACAGATACGCAGTATTTT; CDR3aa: CASSQLGRTDTQYF
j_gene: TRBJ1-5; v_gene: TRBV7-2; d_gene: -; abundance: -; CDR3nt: TGTGCCAGCAGCTTAAGCCTTAATCAGCCCCAGCATTTT; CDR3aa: CASSLSLNQPQHF
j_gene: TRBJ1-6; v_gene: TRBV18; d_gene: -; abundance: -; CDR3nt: TGTGCCAGCTCACCTCAGCCAGGGGCAGGGGCCACTTACAACTCCTATAATTCACCCCTCCACTTT; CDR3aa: CASSPQPGAGATYNSYNSPLHF
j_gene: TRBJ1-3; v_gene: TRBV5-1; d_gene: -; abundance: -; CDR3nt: TGCGCCAGCAGCTTACAGGGCACTGGAAACACCATATATTTT; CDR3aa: CASSLQGTGNTIYF
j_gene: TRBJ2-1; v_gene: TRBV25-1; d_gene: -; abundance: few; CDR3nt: TGTGCCAGCAGTGAGGGGATGGGGGTACACGAGCAGTTCTTC; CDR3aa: CASSEGMGVHEQFF
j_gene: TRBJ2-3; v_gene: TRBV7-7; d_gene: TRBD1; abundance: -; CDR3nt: TGTGCTAGCAGCTTAACCTCCGGGACAGAAACAGATACGCAGTATTTT; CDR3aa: CASSLTSGTETDTQYF
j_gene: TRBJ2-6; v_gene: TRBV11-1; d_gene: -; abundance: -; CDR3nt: TGTGCCAGCAGCTTGGCCGGGGCCAACGTCCTGACTTTC; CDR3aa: CASSLAGANVLTF
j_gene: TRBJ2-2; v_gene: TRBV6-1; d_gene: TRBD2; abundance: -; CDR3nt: TGTGCCAGCAGTCTGAGCGGGGAAACCGGGGAGCTGTTTTTT; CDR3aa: CASSLSGETGELFF
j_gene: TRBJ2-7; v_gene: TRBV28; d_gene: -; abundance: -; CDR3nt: TGTGCCAGCAAACAAGGCTCCTACGAGCAGTACTTC; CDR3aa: CASKQGSYEQYF
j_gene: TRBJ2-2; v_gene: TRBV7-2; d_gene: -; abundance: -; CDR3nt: TGTGCCAGCAGCTTAGAATCCGGGTACGCCGGGGAGCTGTTTTTT; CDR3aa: CASSLESGYAGELFF
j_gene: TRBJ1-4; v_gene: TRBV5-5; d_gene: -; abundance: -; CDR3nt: TGTGCCAGCAGGACCGGGACGGCTCATAATGAAAAACTGTTTTTT; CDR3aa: CASRTGTAHNEKLFF
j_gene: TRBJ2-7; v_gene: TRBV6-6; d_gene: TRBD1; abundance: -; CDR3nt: TGTGCCAGCAGCCAAAGGGACAGGTCGTACTTC; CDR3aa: CASSQRDRSYF
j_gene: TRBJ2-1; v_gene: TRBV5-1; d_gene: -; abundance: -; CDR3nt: TGCGCCAGCAGCTTGTGGGAAGGTGAGCAGTTCTTC; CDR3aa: CASSLWEGEQFF
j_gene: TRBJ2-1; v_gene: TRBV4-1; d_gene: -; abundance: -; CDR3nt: TGCGCCAGCAGCCAACCTGACACGAATGAGCAGTTCTTC; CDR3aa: CASSQPDTNEQFF
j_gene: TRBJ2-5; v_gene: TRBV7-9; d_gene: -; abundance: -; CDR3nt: TGTGCCAGCAGCTTAGCCTCTAGCGAACAAGAGACCCAGTACTTC; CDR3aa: CASSLASSEQETQYF
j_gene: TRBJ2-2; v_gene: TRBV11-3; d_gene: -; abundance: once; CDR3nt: TGTGCCAGCAGACCTCAGGGTGCGGGGGAGCTGTTTTTT; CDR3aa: CASRPQGAGELFF
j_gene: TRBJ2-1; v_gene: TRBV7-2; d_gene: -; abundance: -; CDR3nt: TGTGCCAGCAGCTTTACAGGGAATGAGCAGTTCTTC; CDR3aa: CASSFTGNEQFF
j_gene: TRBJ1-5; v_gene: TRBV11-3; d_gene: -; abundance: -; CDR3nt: TGTGCCAGCAGCTTAATCGGGAAAGGCCCTTGGGCCCAGCATTTT; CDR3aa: CASSLIGKGPWAQHF
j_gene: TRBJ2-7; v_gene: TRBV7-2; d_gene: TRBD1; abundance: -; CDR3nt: TGTGCCAGCAGCTTAGCGCGGGTTTGGGACAGGGGCCGCTGGGGAGGAGAGCAGTACTTC; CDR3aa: CASSLARVWDRGRWGGEQYF
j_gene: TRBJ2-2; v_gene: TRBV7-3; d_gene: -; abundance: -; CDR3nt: TGTGCGAGCTCAAGCAGAGCAGTGGGGGCGGCCGGGGAGCTGTTTTTT; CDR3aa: CASSSRAVGAAGELFF
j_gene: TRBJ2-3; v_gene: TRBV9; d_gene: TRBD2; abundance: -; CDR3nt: TGTGCCAGCAGCGTAGCTAGCCTAGCGGGTAATACGCAGTATTTT; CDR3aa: CASSVASLAGNTQYF
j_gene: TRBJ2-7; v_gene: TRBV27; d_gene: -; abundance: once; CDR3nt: TGTGCCAGCATCGGGACGGGGACCTACGAGCAGTACTTC; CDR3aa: CASIGTGTYEQYF
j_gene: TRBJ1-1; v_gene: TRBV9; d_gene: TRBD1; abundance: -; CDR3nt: TGTGCCAGCAGCCCCCAGGGAAGGGGGCTTACTGAAGCTTTCTTT; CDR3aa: CASSPQGRGLTEAFF
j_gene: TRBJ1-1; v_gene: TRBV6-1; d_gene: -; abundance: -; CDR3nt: TGTGCCAGCAGTGAAGGACAGTACACTGAAGCTTTCTTT; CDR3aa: CASSEGQYTEAFF
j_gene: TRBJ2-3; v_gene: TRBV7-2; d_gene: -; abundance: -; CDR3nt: TGTGCCAGCAGCTTAGTTTTGGGTTGGGCGCAGTATTTT; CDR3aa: CASSLVLGWAQYF
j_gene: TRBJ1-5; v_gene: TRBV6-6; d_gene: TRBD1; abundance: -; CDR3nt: TGTGCCAGCAGTTTCCTCGGACAGGGCGGCAATCAGCCCCAGCATTTT; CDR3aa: CASSFLGQGGNQPQHF
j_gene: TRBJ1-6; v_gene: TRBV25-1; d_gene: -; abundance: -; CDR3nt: TGTGCCAGCAGTGACCCGGCGTATAATTCACCCCTCCACTTT; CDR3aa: CASSDPAYNSPLHF
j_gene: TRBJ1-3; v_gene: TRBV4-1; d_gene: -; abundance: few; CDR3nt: TGCGCCAGCAGCCAAGGGCAAAACTCTGGAAACACCATATATTTT; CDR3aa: CASSQGQNSGNTIYF
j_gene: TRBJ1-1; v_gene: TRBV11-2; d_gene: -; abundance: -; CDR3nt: TGTGCCAGCAGCTCCTGGCAGGGTGGGGAGGCTTTCTTT; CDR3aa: CASSSWQGGEAFF
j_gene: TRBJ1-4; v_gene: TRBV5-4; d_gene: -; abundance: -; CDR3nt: TGTGCCAGCAGCTTGAGGGAGGAGGATGAAAAACTGTTTTTT; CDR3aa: CASSLREEDEKLFF
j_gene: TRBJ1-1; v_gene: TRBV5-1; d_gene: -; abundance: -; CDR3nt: TGCGCCAGCAGCCCATTAATGAACACTGAAGCTTTCTTT; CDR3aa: CASSPLMNTEAFF
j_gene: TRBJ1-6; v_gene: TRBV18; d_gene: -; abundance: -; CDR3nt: TGTGCCAGCTCACGGGGGACGGAACACTATAATTCACCCCTCCACTTT; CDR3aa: CASSRGTEHYNSPLHF
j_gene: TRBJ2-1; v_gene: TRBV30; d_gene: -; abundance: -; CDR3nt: TGTGCCTGGAGTGTAGGTAGCCCCGGGTTGAATGAGCAGTTCTTC; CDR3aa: CAWSVGSPGLNEQFF
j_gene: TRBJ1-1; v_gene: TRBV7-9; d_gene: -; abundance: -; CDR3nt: TGTGCCAGCAGTGCTTATCGAGATAACACTGAAGCTTTCTTT; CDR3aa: CASSAYRDNTEAFF
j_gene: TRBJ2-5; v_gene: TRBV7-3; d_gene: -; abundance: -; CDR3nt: TGTGCCAGCAGCTCGGGGACGCTCCCAGAGACCCAGTACTTC; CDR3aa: CASSSGTLPETQYF
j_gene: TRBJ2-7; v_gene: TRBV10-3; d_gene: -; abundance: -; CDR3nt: TGTGCCATCAGTGATAGCCAGAGAAGCAGGGGGGCTGGCGAGCAGTACTTC; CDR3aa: CAISDSQRSRGAGEQYF
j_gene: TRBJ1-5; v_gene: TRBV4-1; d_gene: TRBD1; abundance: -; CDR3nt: TGCGCCAGCAGCCGTGGACAGGCGTCCCAGCCCCAGCATTTT; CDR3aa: CASSRGQASQPQHF
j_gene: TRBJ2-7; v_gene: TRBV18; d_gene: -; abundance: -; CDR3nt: TGTGCCAGCTCACCCCGGGACCTCACCGCCGAGCAGTACTTC; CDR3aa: CASSPRDLTAEQYF
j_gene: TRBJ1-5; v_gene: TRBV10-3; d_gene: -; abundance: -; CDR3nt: TGTGCCATCAGTCCGGTTAAAGATCAGCCCCAGCATTTT; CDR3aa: CAISPVKDQPQHF
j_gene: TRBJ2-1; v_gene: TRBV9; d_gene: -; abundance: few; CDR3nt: TGTGCCAGCAGCGTAGGGTTAGGGAGGCACAATGAGCAGTTCTTC; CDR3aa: CASSVGLGRHNEQFF
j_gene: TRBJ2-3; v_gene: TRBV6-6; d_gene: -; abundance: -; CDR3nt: TGTGCCAGCAGCGAGAGGGGAACAGATACGCAGTATTTT; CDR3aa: CASSERGTDTQYF
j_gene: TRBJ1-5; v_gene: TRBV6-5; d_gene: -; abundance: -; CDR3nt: TGTGCCAGCAGGCCAGGGTTGGGCCGTGGGCCCCAGCATTTT; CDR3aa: CASRPGLGRGPQHF
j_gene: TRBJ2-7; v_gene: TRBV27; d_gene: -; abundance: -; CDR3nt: TGTGCCAGCAGCCCCGGCAGGGGCGAGCTCTCCTACGAGCAGTACTTC; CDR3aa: CASSPGRGELSYEQYF
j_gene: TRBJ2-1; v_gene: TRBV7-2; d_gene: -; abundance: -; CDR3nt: TGTGCCAGCAGCTTAGTACAGGAGCAGTTCTTC; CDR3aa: CASSLVQEQFF
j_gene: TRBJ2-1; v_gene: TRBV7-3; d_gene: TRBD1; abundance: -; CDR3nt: TGTGCCAGCAGCGAACAGGGGGCCTTTTACAATGAGCAGTTCTTC; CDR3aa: CASSEQGAFYNEQFF
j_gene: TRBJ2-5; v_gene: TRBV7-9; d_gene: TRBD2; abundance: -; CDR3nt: TGTGCCAGCAGCTTAGGAACGACTAGCGGGGGACAAGAGACCCAGTACTTC; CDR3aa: CASSLGTTSGGQETQYF
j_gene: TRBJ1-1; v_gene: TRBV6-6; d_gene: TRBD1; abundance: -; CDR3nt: TGTGCCAGCAGTAAGGGACAGGTACCTGAAGCTTTCTTT; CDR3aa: CASSKGQVPEAFF
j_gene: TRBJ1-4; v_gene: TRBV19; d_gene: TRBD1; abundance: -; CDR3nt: TGTGCCAGTAGCGACCGCGGAGGGGGCAAGGGAGCTAATGAAAAACTGTTTTTT; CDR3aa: CASSDRGGGKGANEKLFF
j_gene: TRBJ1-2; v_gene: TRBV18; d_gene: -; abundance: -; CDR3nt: TGTGCCAGCTCACCCGGACGGGGACGGCCACTCTATGGCTACACCTTC; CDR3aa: CASSPGRGRPLYGYTF
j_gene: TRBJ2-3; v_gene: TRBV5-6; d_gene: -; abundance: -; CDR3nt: TGTGCCAGCAGCTACCCTTCAGATACGCAGTATTTT; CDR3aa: CASSYPSDTQYF
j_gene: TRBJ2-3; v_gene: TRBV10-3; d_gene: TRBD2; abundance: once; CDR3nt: TGTGCCATCAGGATGGGACTAGCGGGGGGGCAGGGCACAGATACGCAGTATTTT; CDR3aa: CAIRMGLAGGQGTDTQYF